This T cell receptor beta chain was captured in a study of cytomegalovirus exposure and HLA in healthy donors. PCR involved 60 Vbeta and 13 Jbeta primers. Using immunoSEQ multiplex PCR, the repertoire was profiled, and TCRdb retains in-frame clones only, with some absent. The data hold 250,000 to 350,000 clones, with 70% to 90% observed a single time. The source material was PBMCs. The TCR comes from a man in his forties in good health and CMV-seropositive.

The CDR3 coding sequence is TGCGCCAGCAGCCAGGGGGGGGTGGGAGGCTACACCTTC. Protein product: CASSQGGVGGYTF. V is TRBV4-3 and J is TRBJ1-2; a weak D match, TRBD1 (5 bases). The germline CDR1 and CDR2 sequences are LGHNA and YSLEER. Trimming shortened V by 3 bases and J by 8 bases, and 13 bases separated the two germline ends. CDR3 length equals 13 residues.